Below are 29 T cell receptor beta chains sequenced from a single sample in a study of blood T cell repertoires in COVID-19. TCRdb's table, derived via immunoSEQ multiplex PCR, lists solely in-frame clones and lacks some. The sample lists 98,000 or so clones, 88% occurring once. Sequenced sample: peripheral blood. The source of these receptors is a human donor in a cohort sampled during active COVID-19.

This clone was detected only once. This chain joins TRBV2 and TRBJ1-6; D not certain. The germline V and J ends were trimmed by 2 bases and 10 bases, with 12 bases remaining between them. CDR1 is SNHLY and CDR2 is FYNNEI in the germline V gene. The CDR3 covers 14 residues. CDR3 in amino acids: CASSELGSGSPLHF. The CDR3 coding sequence is TGTGCCAGCAGTGAACTGGGGAGCGGGTCACCCCTCCACTTT.

Comments on this clone: One base away lies a much larger clone, so this may be a sequencing read error. The V call is TRBV7-9, the J call TRBJ1-2; 8 bases line up with TRBD1. Trimming cost V 5 bases and J 3 bases; bases outside gene matches: 5. CDR3 length: 14 residues. Per the germline V gene, CDR1 is SEHNR and CDR2 is FQNEAQ (reference sequence). The chain's CDR3 is CASSPGTGYYGYTF. Here the CDR3 DNA reads TGTGCCAGCAGCCCCGGGACAGGATACTATGGCTACACCTTC.

This clone was seen only once. The gene calls are TRBV6-5 and TRBJ2-7; 9 bases are shared with TRBD2. Per the germline V gene, CDR1 is MNHEY and CDR2 is SVGAGI. The CDR3 sequence is 16 residues long. Trimming cost V 0 bases and J 2 bases; bases outside gene matches: 5. CDR3 residues: CASSYSGGRAPYEQYF. In DNA, the CDR3 is TGTGCCAGCAGTTACTCGGGCGGGAGGGCCCCCTACGAGCAGTACTTC.

In regard to this clone: A junction end diverges from the germline sequence, so it may reflect a read error. The rearrangement joins TRBV5-1 to TRBJ1-2; perhaps TRBD1 as D (6 bases). The CDR3 totals 15 residues. Looked up from germline, CDR1 is SGHRS and CDR2 is YFSETQ. CDR3 region: CARSWGRGGLYGYTF. The CDR3 coding sequence is TGCGCCCGCAGCTGGGGGCGGGGGGGCCTCTATGGCTACACCTTC.

The rearrangement links TRBV10-3 to TRBJ2-5, with a weak D call TRBD1 (7 bases). V lost 8 bases to trimming and J lost 4 bases, with 17 bases between them. Germline lookup yields CDR1 ENHRY and CDR2 SYGVKD. The CDR3 covers 14 residues. CDR3 nucleotides: TGTGCCATCGACGGAGGACAGGAGGGAGAGACCCAGTACTTC. This encodes CAIDGGQEGETQYF.

The chain employs TRBV7-9 and TRBJ2-1, with 13 bases that match TRBD2. This CDR3 contains 16 residues. V dropped 5 bases and J dropped 4; count of bases not matched to a gene: 5. Germline V lookup: CDR1 SEHNR, CDR2 FQNEAQ (reference sequence). The CDR3 spells CASSVGGLAGYNEQFF. CDR3 nucleotide sequence: TGTGCCAGCAGCGTAGGGGGACTAGCGGGGTACAATGAGCAGTTCTTC.

This clone came up once. The chain is built from TRBV4-2 and TRBJ2-7, with 7 bases matching TRBD1. CDR1 is LGHNA and CDR2 is YNFKEQ in the germline V gene. The CDR3 consists of 17 residues. After removal of 0 bases from V and 7 bases from J, the junction contained 15 bases not matched to a gene. The CDR3 here is CASSQEDRSLARGEQYF. The CDR3 DNA reads TGTGCCAGCAGCCAAGAGGATCGGTCTCTAGCCAGGGGGGAGCAGTACTTC.

The genes are TRBV2 and TRBJ1-1; tentative D call: TRBD1 (5 bases). The CDR3 extends over 13 amino acids. The V gene's germline CDR1 is SNHLY and CDR2 FYNNEI. V was clipped by 6 bases and J by 2 bases, with 10 bases between them. Written as DNA, the CDR3 is TGTGCCAGCAGGGATGACAGAAACACTGAAGCTTTCTTT. Amino acid sequence: CASRDDRNTEAFF.

This chain uses TRBV5-6 with TRBJ2-5, with unresolved D. The germline gives CDR1 SGHDT, CDR2 YYEEEE. The CDR3 extends over 14 amino acids. The V end was cut by 0 bases, the J end by 1 base, with 7 bases between. CDR3 in amino acids: CASSLDSIQETQYF. The CDR3, as DNA: TGTGCCAGCAGCTTGGACAGCATCCAAGAGACCCAGTACTTC. The whole variable domain, filled in from reference TRBV5-6 and TRBJ2-5, reads DAGVTQSPTHLIKTRGQQVTLRCSPKSGHDTVSWYQQALGQGPQFIFQYYEEEERQRGNFPDRFSGHQFPNYSSELNVNALLLGDSALYLCASSLDSIQETQYFGPGTRLLVL.

V and J are TRBV6-6 and TRBJ1-1; the match to TRBD1 covers 7 bases. CDR1 is MNHNY, CDR2 SVGAGI, per germline (reference sequence). Losses at the gene ends were 3 bases for V and 4 bases for J; bases not matched to a gene: 5. The CDR3 is 14 residues long. CDR3 loop: CASSYPGGITEAFF. DNA of the CDR3: TGTGCCAGCAGTTATCCAGGGGGGATCACTGAAGCTTTCTTT.

The V call is TRBV4-1, the J call TRBJ1-4; the D gene is possibly TRBD1 (6 bases). The germline V and J ends were trimmed by 3 bases and 0 bases, with 11 bases remaining between them. Germline V gene lookup returns CDR1 MGHRA and CDR2 YSYEKL. The CDR3 is 16 residues long. The CDR3 DNA is TGCGCCAGCAGCCAGGCACAGGGCGCAACTAATGAAAAACTGTTTTTT. It codes for CASSQAQGATNEKLFF.

The chain employs TRBV7-2 and TRBJ2-7; D possibly corresponds to TRBD1 (6 bases). This CDR3 is 16 amino acids long. Per germline, CDR1 SGHTA and CDR2 FQGNSA. V was shortened by 5 bases and J by 0 bases, with 17 bases between the two germline ends. The CDR3 bases are TGTGCCAGCAGCCCCCGGGGACAAAGTCTCTCCTACGAGCAGTACTTC. This gives the protein CASSPRGQSLSYEQYF.

The rearrangement links TRBV7-2 to TRBJ1-2; the D gene is possibly TRBD1 (5 bases). V was cut by 1 base and J by 5 bases, with 14 bases left in between. This CDR3 comprises 15 residues. Germline V gene data show CDR1 as SGHTA and CDR2 as FQGNSA. The CDR3, as DNA: TGTGCCAGCAGCTTAGACCCAGGGTCCCCTTATGGCTACACCTTC. Amino acids: CASSLDPGSPYGYTF.

This clone has at least ten counts. Distinct nucleotide sequences in the sample also encode this CDR3. The chain couples TRBV7-9 to TRBJ1-5, with D perhaps TRBD1 (5 bases). Germline V gene sequence: CDR1 SEHNR, CDR2 FQNEAQ (reference sequence). The CDR3 runs 14 residues. Trimming took 3 bases from V and 1 from J, leaving 7 bases between them. As DNA, the CDR3 is TGTGCCAGCAGCTTGGGGCAGAGCAATCAGCCCCAGCATTTT. Translating gives CASSLGQSNQPQHF.

The V and J genes are TRBV9 and TRBJ2-5, with 7 bases lining up with TRBD2. CDR3 length equals 16 residues. The germline V gene has CDR1 SGDLS and CDR2 YYNGEE. Trimming at V came to 4 bases and at J to 7 bases, leaving 16 bases not matched to a gene. For the CDR3, the DNA is TGTGCCAGCAGCAAAGTTCCCGGGGGGTCCCGTGGGACCCAGTACTTC. Its translation is CASSKVPGGSRGTQYF.

This clone was seen once. The chain recombines TRBV15 with TRBJ2-3, with 12 nucleotides matching TRBD2. Trimming took 1 base from V and 4 from J; bases not matched to a gene: 0. This CDR3 region has 15 residues. The germline gives CDR1 LNHNV, CDR2 YYDKDF (reference sequence). CDR3 in DNA: TGTGCCACCAGCAGAGGGACTAGCGGGGCAGATACGCAGTATTTT. This codes for CATSRGTSGADTQYF. The full variable domain, rest sourced from reference TRBV15 and TRBJ2-3, is DAMVIQNPRYQVTQFGKPVTLSCSQTLNHNVMYWYQQKSSQAPKLLFHYYDKDFNNEADTPDNFQSRRPNTSFCFLDIRSPGLGDTAMYLCATSRGTSGADTQYFGPGTRLTVL.

This clone was observed a few times. The chain employs TRBV30 and TRBJ1-6; 7 bases agree with TRBD1. The trim removed 4 bases at V and 11 bases at J, leaving 11 bases unmatched. CDR3 length: 14 residues. The germline CDR1 and CDR2 sequences are GTSNPN and SVGIG (reference sequence). The CDR3 region has the DNA TGTGCCTGGACCCCAGACAGGGTTAGGGCACCCCTCCACTTT. Translated, it gives CAWTPDRVRAPLHF.

V is TRBV29-1 and J is TRBJ1-1, with D perhaps matching TRBD1 (6 bases). The germline gives CDR1 SQVTM, CDR2 ANQGSEA. Trimming pared 6 bases from V and 0 bases from J, leaving 14 bases between. The CDR3 is 14 residues long. CDR3 region: CSVGGGPMNTEAFF. The DNA for the CDR3 is TGCAGCGTCGGGGGGGGGCCTATGAACACTGAAGCTTTCTTT.

This rearrangement joins TRBV6-6 to TRBJ1-1; D ambiguous. Trimming stripped 0 bases from V and 1 base from J, with 6 bases between. Germline-derived CDR1 and CDR2 are MNHNY and SVGAGI (reference sequence). This CDR3 has 14 residues. Here the CDR3 DNA reads TGTGCCAGCAGTTACTCGGCCCCGAACACTGAAGCTTTCTTT. Translation gives CASSYSAPNTEAFF.

The chain has TRBV7-3 and TRBJ2-1; D perhaps matches TRBD1 (6 bases). This CDR3 is built from 15 residues. Per the germline V gene, CDR1 is SGHTA and CDR2 is FQGTGA. V was pared by 5 bases and J by 2 bases, with 13 bases between. The CDR3 here is CASSPQGPTYNEQFF. The CDR3, as DNA: TGTGCCAGCAGCCCGCAGGGGCCTACCTACAATGAGCAGTTCTTC.

For this clone: Other DNA sequences in the same sample also yield this CDR3. The chain is built from TRBV29-1 and TRBJ1-2; 8 bases are a match to TRBD1. The junction had 3 bases not matched to a gene; V was cut back by 6 bases and J by 0 bases. Germline CDR1 is SQVTM and CDR2 is ANQGSEA. This CDR3 spans 13 amino acids. The CDR3 region has the DNA TGCAGCGTCGGGACAGGCTCTAACTATGGCTACACCTTC. It translates to CSVGTGSNYGYTF.

J is TRBJ2-3 and V is TRBV19; 12 bases line up with TRBD1. Germline V gives CDR1 LNHDA, CDR2 SQIVND (reference sequence). J was trimmed by 5 bases and V by 6 bases; bases with no gene match: 9. CDR3 length: 16 amino acids. The CDR3 loop reads CASRRRDRGLVDTQYF. The DNA for the CDR3 is TGTGCCAGTAGGCGCCGGGACAGGGGGCTGGTAGATACGCAGTATTTT.

V is TRBV2 and J is TRBJ1-1; D is unclear. Germline V gene lookup returns CDR1 SNHLY and CDR2 FYNNEI. The CDR3 has 13 amino acids. V was clipped by 4 bases and J by 4 bases, with 10 bases between them. CDR3 region: CASSGPRGTEAFF. In DNA, the CDR3 is TGTGCCAGCAGTGGACCGAGAGGCACTGAAGCTTTCTTT.

The CDR3 loop reads CASSSWTSGATDTQYF. In DNA, the CDR3 is TGTGCCAGCAGTTCCTGGACTAGCGGGGCGACAGATACGCAGTATTTT. V and J are TRBV27 and TRBJ2-3; 12 nucleotides align to TRBD2. With V trimmed by 4 bases and J by 3 bases, 5 bases remained unmatched. Germline values: CDR1 MNHEY, CDR2 SMNVEV (reference sequence). This CDR3 comprises 16 residues.

This rearrangement joins TRBV29-1 to TRBJ2-3; tentative D call: TRBD2 (5 bases). The V gene's germline CDR1 is SQVTM and CDR2 ANQGSEA. CDR3 size: 14 residues. V was trimmed by 7 bases and J by 0 bases, leaving 14 bases between them. The CDR3 DNA is TGCAGCGCTCTCAATAGCGCGAGCACAGATACGCAGTATTTT. Encoded protein: CSALNSASTDTQYF.

V usage is TRBV3-1 (or the pseudogene TRBV3-2) and J usage is TRBJ2-2; TRBD1 agrees at 8 bases. Trimming removed 8 bases from V and 6 bases from J; junction bases left unmatched: 5. The CDR3 totals 13 residues. CDR1 and CDR2 from the germline V gene are LGHDT and YNNKEL (reference sequence). The CDR3 spells CASADREAGELFF. CDR3 nucleotides: TGTGCCAGCGCGGACAGGGAGGCCGGGGAGCTGTTTTTT.

The V and J genes are TRBV11-3 and TRBJ2-7; 13 bases map to TRBD2. V was pared by 5 bases and J by 5 bases, with 3 bases of the junction left unmatched. The CDR3 spans 14 residues. Germline V CDR1 and CDR2: SGHNT, YENEEA. The CDR3 nucleotides are TGTGCCAGCAGCGCGGGACTAGCGGGACACGAGCAGTACTTC. This translates into CASSAGLAGHEQYF.

The CDR3 spells CASSTFLQGAGETQYF. The CDR3 DNA reads as TGTGCCAGCAGCACGTTCCTACAGGGGGCGGGAGAGACCCAGTACTTC. The genes are TRBV7-9 and TRBJ2-5; 9 bases fit TRBD1. In germline, CDR1 is SEHNR, CDR2 FQNEAQ (reference sequence). J gave up 4 bases and V 5 bases, and 11 bases lay outside the gene matches. The CDR3 sequence is 16 residues long.

The rearrangement uses TRBV9 and TRBJ1-2, with D perhaps TRBD1 (5 bases). V lost 5 bases and J lost 4, with 12 bases in between. From germline, CDR1 is SGDLS and CDR2 YYNGEE. This CDR3 has 13 residues. The CDR3 sequence: CASSEAQGYGYTF. CDR3 nucleotides: TGTGCCAGCAGTGAGGCTCAGGGCTATGGCTACACCTTC.